This T cell receptor (beta chain) was profiled in a study of blood T cells in healthy people across ages. Study-level results: In long-lived donors, naive CD4+ cell counts and diversity exceeded those of aged donors.

Per the germline V gene, CDR1 is SQVTM and CDR2 is ANQGSEA. J gave up 12 bases and V 3 bases, and 7 bases lay outside the gene matches. There are 11 residues in the CDR3. Researchers report isolating at least 6 million PBMCs per sample. PCR was performed a second time for about 7 to 11 cycles using a sample-barcoded 5' primer and a J-beta primer mix. TCRdb re-called the 5' RACE reads with MiXCR, one entry per CDR3 protein. The sample has fewer than 600,000 distinct CDR3 sequences; about 26% are singletons. Points on this clonotype: No antigen is known for it.

These same data were also listed under a study on T cells of mothers and their children.

The sequenced sample was blood. This sequence joins TRBV29-1 and TRBJ1-1; 7 bases are shared with TRBD1. The receptor comes from a boy between 2 and 10 years old in good health. As DNA, the CDR3 is TGCAGCGTTGAGTCGGGACAGTCGACTTTCTTT. This gives the protein CSVESGQSTFF.